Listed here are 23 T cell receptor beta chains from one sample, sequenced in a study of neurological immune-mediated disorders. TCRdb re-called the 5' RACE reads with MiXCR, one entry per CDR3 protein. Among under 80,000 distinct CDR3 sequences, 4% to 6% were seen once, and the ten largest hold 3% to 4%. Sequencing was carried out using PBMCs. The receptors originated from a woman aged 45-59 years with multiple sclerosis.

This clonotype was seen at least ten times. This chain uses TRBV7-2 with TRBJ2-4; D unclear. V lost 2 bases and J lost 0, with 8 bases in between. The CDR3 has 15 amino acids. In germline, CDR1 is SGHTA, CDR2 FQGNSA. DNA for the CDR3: TGTGCCAGCAGCTTAACCCCTCTAGCCAAAAACATTCAGTACTTC. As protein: CASSLTPLAKNIQYF.

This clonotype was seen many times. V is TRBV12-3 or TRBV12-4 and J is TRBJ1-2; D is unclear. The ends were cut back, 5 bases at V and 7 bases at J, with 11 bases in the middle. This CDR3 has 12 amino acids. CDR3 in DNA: TGTGCCAGCAGTCCTAGGAACGGTGGCTACACCTTC. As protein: CASSPRNGGYTF.

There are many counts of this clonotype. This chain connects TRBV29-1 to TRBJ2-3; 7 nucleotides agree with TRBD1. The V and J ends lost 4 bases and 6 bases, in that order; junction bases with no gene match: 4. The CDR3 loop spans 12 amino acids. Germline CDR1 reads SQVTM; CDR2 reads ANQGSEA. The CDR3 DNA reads TGCAGCGTTGGACAGGGAACGGATACGCAGTATTTT. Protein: CSVGQGTDTQYF.

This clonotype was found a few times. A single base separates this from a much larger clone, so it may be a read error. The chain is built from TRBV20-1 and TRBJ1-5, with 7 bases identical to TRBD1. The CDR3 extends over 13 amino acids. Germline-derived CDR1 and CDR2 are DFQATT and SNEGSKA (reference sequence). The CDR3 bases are TGCAGTGCTACCACAGGGGAAAATCAGCCCCAGAATTTT. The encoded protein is CSATTGENQPQNF.

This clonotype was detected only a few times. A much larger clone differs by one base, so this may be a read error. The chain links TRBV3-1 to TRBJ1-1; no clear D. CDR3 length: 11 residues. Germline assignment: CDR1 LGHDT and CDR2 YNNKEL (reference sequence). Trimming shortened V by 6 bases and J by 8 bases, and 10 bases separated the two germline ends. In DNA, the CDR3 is TGTGCCAGCAGACTCGAGACAGAAGCTTTCTTT. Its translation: CASRLETEAFF.

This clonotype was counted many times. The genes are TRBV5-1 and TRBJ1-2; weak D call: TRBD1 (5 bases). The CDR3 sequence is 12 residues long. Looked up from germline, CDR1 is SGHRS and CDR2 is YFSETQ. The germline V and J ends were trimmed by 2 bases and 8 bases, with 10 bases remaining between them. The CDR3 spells CASSFTGDGYTF. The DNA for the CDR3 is TGCGCCAGCAGCTTTACCGGGGACGGCTACACCTTC.

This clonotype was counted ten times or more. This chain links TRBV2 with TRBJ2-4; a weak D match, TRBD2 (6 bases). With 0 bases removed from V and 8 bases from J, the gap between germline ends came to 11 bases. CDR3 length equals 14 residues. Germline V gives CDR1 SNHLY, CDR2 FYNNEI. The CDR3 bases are TGTGCCAGCAGTGAAGCGCGGGACTCGGACATTCAGTACTTC. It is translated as CASSEARDSDIQYF.

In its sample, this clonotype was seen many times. The CDR3 protein is CASSSTGNDIQYF. The DNA for the CDR3 is TGTGCCAGCTCATCCACCGGGAATGACATTCAGTACTTC. The V call is TRBV18, the J call TRBJ2-4; possible D gene TRBD2, 5 bases. In germline, CDR1 is KGHSH, CDR2 LQKENI. Between the trimmed V and J ends, which lost 5 bases and 8 bases, there was a span of 13 bases. CDR3 length: 13 amino acids.

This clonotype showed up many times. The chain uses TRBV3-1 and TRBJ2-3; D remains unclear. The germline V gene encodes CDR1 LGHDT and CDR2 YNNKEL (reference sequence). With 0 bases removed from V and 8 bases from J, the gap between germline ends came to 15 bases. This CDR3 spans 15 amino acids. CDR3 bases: TGTGCCAGCAGCCAAGAGAGCGCCCACCTAGGTACGCAGTATTTT. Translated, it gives CASSQESAHLGTQYF.

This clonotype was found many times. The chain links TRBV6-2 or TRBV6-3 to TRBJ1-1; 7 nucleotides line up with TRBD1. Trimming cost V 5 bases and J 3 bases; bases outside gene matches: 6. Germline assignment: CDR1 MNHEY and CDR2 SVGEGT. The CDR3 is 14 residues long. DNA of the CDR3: TGTGCCAGCAGTGAACAGGGGCGATACACTGAAGCTTTCTTT. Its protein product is CASSEQGRYTEAFF.

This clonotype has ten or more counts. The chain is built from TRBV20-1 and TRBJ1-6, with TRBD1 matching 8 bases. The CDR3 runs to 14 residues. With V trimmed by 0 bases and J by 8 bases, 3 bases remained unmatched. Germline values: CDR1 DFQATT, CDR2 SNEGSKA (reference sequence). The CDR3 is CSARDGTGYSPLHF. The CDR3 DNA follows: TGCAGTGCTAGAGATGGGACAGGCTATTCACCCCTCCACTTT.

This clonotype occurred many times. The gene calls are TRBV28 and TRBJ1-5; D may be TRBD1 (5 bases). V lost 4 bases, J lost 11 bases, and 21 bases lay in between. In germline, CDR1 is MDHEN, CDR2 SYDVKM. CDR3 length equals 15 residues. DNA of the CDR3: TGTGCCAGCAGTTCTCTAGATACAAGGGGAATGTCCCAGCATTTT. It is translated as CASSSLDTRGMSQHF.

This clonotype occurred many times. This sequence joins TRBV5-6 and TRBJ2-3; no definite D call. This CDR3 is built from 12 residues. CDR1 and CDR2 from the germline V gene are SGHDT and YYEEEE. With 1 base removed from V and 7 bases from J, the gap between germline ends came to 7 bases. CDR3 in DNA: TGTGCCAGCAGCTTGACTGTGAATACGCAGTATTTT. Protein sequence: CASSLTVNTQYF.

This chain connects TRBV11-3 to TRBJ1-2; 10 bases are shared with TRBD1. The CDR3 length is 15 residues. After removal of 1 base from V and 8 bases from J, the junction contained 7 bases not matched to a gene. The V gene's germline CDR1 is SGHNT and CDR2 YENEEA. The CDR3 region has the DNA TGTGCCAGCAGCTTAGGGGGACAGGGGACAGAGGGCTACACCTTC. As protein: CASSLGGQGTEGYTF.

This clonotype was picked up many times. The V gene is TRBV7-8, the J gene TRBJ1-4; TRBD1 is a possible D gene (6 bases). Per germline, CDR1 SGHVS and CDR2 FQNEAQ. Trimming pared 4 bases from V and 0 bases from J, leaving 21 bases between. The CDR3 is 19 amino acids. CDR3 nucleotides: TGTGCCAGCAGCTCTGTAATAGACAGGTGGAAAGCAACTAATGAAAAACTGTTTTTT. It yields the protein CASSSVIDRWKATNEKLFF.

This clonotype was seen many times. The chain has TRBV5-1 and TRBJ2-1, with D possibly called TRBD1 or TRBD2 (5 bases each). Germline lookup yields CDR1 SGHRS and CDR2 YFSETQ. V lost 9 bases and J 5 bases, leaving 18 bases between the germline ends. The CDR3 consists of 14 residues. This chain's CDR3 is CATYPGTGNNEQFF. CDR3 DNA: TGCGCCACCTACCCCGGGACGGGAAACAATGAGCAGTTCTTC.

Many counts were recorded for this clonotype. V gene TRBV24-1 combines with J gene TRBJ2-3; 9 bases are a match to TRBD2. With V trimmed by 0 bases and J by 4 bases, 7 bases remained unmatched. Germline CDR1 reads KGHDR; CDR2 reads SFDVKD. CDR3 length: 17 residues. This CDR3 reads CATSDLRSSGGPDTQYF. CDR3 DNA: TGTGCCACCAGTGATTTGCGTAGTAGCGGGGGCCCAGATACGCAGTATTTT.

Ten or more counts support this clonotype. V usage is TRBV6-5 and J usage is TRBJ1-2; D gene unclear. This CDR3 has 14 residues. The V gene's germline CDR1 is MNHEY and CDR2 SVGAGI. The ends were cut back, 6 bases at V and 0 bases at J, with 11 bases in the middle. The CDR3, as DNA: TGTGCCAGCAGAACGACGGGAACTAACTATGGCTACACCTTC. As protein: CASRTTGTNYGYTF.

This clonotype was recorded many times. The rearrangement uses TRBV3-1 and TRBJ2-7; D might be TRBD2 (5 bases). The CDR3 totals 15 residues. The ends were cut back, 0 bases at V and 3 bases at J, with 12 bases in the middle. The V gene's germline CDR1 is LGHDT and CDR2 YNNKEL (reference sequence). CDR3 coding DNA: TGTGCCAGCAGCCAAGATCCGGGAAAGTTCTACGAGCAGTACTTC. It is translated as CASSQDPGKFYEQYF.

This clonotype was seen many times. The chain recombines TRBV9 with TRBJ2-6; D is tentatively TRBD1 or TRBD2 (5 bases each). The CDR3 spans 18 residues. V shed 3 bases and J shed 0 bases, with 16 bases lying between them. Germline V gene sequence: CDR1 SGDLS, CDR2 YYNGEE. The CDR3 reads CASSGFRDGTSGANVLTF. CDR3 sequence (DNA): TGTGCCAGCAGCGGGTTCCGGGACGGAACCTCTGGGGCCAACGTCCTGACTTTC.

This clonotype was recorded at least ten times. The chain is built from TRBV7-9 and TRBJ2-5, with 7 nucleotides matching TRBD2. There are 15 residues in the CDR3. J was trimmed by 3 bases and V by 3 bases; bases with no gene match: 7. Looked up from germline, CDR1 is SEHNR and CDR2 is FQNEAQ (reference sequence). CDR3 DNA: TGTGCCAGCAGCTTTTCTTTGGCGGGGGAAGAGACCCAGTACTTC. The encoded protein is CASSFSLAGEETQYF.

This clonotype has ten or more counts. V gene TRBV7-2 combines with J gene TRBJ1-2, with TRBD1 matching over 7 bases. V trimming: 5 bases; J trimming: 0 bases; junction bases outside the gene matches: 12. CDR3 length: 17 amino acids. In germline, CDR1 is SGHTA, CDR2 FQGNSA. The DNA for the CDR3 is TGTGCCAGCAGCCGGACAGGCGGTTTGCTAGCTAACTATGGCTACACCTTC. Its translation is CASSRTGGLLANYGYTF.

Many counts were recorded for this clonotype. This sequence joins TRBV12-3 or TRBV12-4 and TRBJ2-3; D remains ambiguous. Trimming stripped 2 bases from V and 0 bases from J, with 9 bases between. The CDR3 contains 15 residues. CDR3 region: CASSLRTSSTDTQYF. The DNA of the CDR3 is TGTGCCAGCAGTTTAAGGACCTCTAGCACAGATACGCAGTATTTT.